This TCR beta chain was identified during a study of cytomegalovirus exposure and HLA in healthy donors (dated by TCRdb to between 2016 and 2019). Looking at the study overall: An earlier analysis of a few hundred of the donors reported about 280 Gb of sequence data and 95 million to 140 million unique TCR beta sequences obtained from roughly 170 million T cells. Donor age, sex, ethnicity and CMV serostatus were collected together with the repertoire data. Along with the roughly 610-subject first cohort, a separate validation cohort of 120 different subjects was used. Rather than using new phenotypic data, the later analysis identified candidate immune exposures from TCR beta sequences and from how often those sequences occurred across donors. High-throughput TCR immunosequencing, statistical association of individual TCRs with disease status, and machine learning were combined to predict cytomegalovirus infection status. Five DR-DQ haplotypes were treated as single units for association and clustering because of strong linkage in the cohort. The study aimed to test whether signatures of past pathogen exposure could be identified by cataloging public T cell receptors. HLA typing covered class I and class II loci at four-digit resolution. In a later genetic analysis, genome-wide SNP genotypes for about 55% of the roughly 700 donors were used, and that subset was treated as a discovery cohort. The study used immunosequencing to profile the T cell repertoires of several hundred subjects and linked those repertoires to cytomegalovirus serostatus. Typing coverage varied by locus: roughly 629-640 donors for A, B, C, DRB1 and DQB1; approximately 500 for DQA1; nearly 610 for DPA1; fewer than 480 for DPB1. All discovery cohort repertoires had been generated on a single sequencing platform. Among 300 to 500 genotyped donors of the cohort, an average of about 220,000 unique TCR beta nucleotide sequences was sequenced per donor, of which 15% to 20% were non-productive. Among the roughly 390 genotyped donors, around 81% belonged to the genetic ancestry cluster associated with self-reported Caucasian donors. An early release covering 500 to 750 HLA-typed donors comprised 250 to 350 gigabases of sequencing data and 65 million to 100 million unique TCR sequences. In an earlier analysis of several hundred of the donors, high-throughput TCR beta sequencing was used to judge whether each TCR beta V gene segment behaved as functional or pseudogenic. In a later analysis, previously published TCR beta repertoires from several hundred donors were re-analyzed and high-resolution HLA genotyping was added so that TCR occurrence patterns could be studied.

The cohort comprised hundreds of healthy bone marrow donors. At the time of sampling, every cohort member was nominally healthy, though immune exposures that went unrecorded were likely present. The donor tested CMV seropositive, placing the donor among the 290 or so seropositive members of the cohort. Each donor provided a peripheral blood sample, and peripheral blood mononuclear cells were used for TCR beta sequencing. Genomic DNA extraction from the blood cell samples was performed with the Qiagen DNeasy Blood Extraction Kit. The investigation overall reported the following: Across donors, most TCR sequences were observed very rarely, whereas some public TCRs were present in many individuals. A further reported finding was that TCR beta sequences accurately predicted the HLA-A and HLA-B alleles for most subjects in the first cohort. Because counts were too low, around 17 rarely observed V segments, including chromosome 9 orphons, were left out of the earlier analysis of 587 of the donors. In a later analysis, several top co-occurrence clusters were reported to appear linked to parvovirus B19, influenza, CMV and Epstein-Barr virus. In a later analysis, HLA-associated TCR beta chains showed more clonal expansion and lower generation probabilities than non-associated chains that were equally common. Assigning TCR associations to individual alleles was difficult when HLA alleles, especially DR and DQ, strongly co-occurred. Compared with the approximately 710-donor mean, donors in an Asian-associated ancestry cluster had fewer N-insertions in productive TCRs, according to a later genetic analysis. It was suggested by the authors that the approach could potentially be generalized to other disease states and immunological phenotypes. In a later analysis, the rate of TCR association differed among HLA loci, with DRB1 alleles having the most associated TCRs and HLA-C alleles having the fewest. A total of fewer than 200 TCR beta chains were listed by the study as associated with cytomegalovirus. Specific HLA alleles were associated with around 18,000 TCR beta sequences at a false discovery rate of 0.05 in a later analysis. In both the original and validation cohorts, the classifier was reported to diagnose cytomegalovirus status with high specificity and sensitivity. The 87-base-pair reads could not distinguish some IMGT-functional V segments, including TRBV6-2 and TRBV6-3, so those segments were excluded. This cohort had only TCR beta chains sequenced, and the lack of alpha or paired-chain data limited which features could be detected. In vitro tests confirmed that a few of the cytomegalovirus-associated TCR beta chains recognize cytomegalovirus antigens. Because HLA typing was missing for some donors at each locus, association tests included only the typed subset. A later analysis found that most CMV-associated TCR beta chains appeared HLA-restricted, with HLA associations seemingly driven largely by CMV exposure. In an earlier analysis of several hundred of the donors, most TCR beta V segments were observed in productive rearrangements about 87% or about 30% of the time, broadly matching IMGT annotations. V-gene and J-gene trimming of TCR beta chains was associated with a missense DCLRE1C variant in a later genetic analysis, and the association was replicated in an independent cohort. Sequencing depth was assumed to be roughly uniform across donors in the presence/absence analyses, though that assumption may not hold. A group of highly shared sequence variants was considered likely to be a technical artifact of the sequencing pipeline. Linkage disequilibrium might explain the correlated functional status among segregating V segments, but an unknown experimental factor could not be ruled out. CMV serostatus was the only immune exposure information available for the cohort.

This clone was counted only a few times. What antigen it recognizes has not been identified. No qualities accompany the bases; no much larger clone lies one base away. The library was obtained by the immunoSEQ multiplex PCR assay. A mixture of 60 forward primers for TCR Vbeta segments and 13 reverse primers for TCR Jbeta segments was used in the multiplex PCR. Amplification of the CDR3 region of rearranged TCR beta genes was performed with a multiplex PCR assay on genomic DNA. On the Illumina HiSeq System, the amplified TCR beta libraries were sequenced as 87-base-pair reads. Under the source paper's analysis protocol: In a later analysis, roughly 80 million unique TCR beta chains were counted across the 500 to 700 repertoires, and roughly 11 million of these chains were shared by at least two donors. A nearest-neighbor algorithm error-corrected the raw reads and collapsed the reads into unique sequences, merging closely related sequences to remove PCR and sequencing errors. CDR3 sequences were aligned to IMGT reference sequences to assign V, D and J gene segments. For a sequence to be retained, a match of at least six nucleotides was required to both a V gene segment and a J gene segment. Rearrangements were called productive when the CDR3 lacked stop codons and stayed in frame with V and J; all others were non-productive. CDR3 was defined according to IMGT convention as the region running from the second conserved V-encoded cysteine to the conserved J-encoded phenylalanine. The earlier analysis of a few hundred of the donors excluded sequences that lacked an unambiguous match to a single V gene segment. In an earlier analysis of several hundred of the donors, a V segment was called functional when productive rearrangements were above 56.7%, and segregating when the standard deviation between donors exceeded 5%. A statistical classification framework was built to diagnose cytomegalovirus status from the catalog of TCR beta chain sequences. V and J gene assignment, in a later analysis, came from comparing TCR nucleotide sequences with IMGT/GENE-DB human TR gene sequences. A later analysis assigned CDR3 sequences and most-parsimonious VDJ recombination scenarios with the TCRdist pipeline. In a later analysis, every TCR beta chain was defined by the combination of its CDR3 amino acid sequence and its V-gene family, and reads without a unique V-gene family were dropped. As a way to deal with suspected cross-contamination and a sequencing artifact, a later analysis dropped 450 to 600 nucleotide sequences that were highly shared and had low generation probability. In a later analysis, a clonal expansion index for each public chain was calculated from normalized within-repertoire ranks of inferred template counts. A later analysis computed generation probabilities with a VDJ recombination model fitted to out-of-frame rearrangements, and checked the results against IGoR. In a later analysis, TCR-TCR, TCR-HLA and TCR-CMV co-occurrence was scored with hypergeometric tests, and a repertoire-size bias correction was applied to TCR pairs. False discovery rates were estimated in a later analysis by permuting HLA or CMV assignments 20 times. In a later analysis, co-occurring TCRs were grouped with DBSCAN, and TCRdist sequence similarity was added when clustering was performed within HLA-allele-positive subsets. Repertoires with fewer than 30,000 or more than 120,000 public chains, plus five repertoires with anomalous nucleotide sharing, were excluded from co-occurrence clustering. TCRdb re-hosts the immuneACCESS table, in-frame sequences only. Its copies lack some clones; in the studies checked, an unresolved V gene accounts for under half of them, and the cause for the rest is not known. That table gives V, J and clone size, and the DNA gave D and trimming. The sample table holds 150,000 to 200,000 clones, of which about 12% were seen once. More than 7% of the sample is taken by the ten largest.

According to the germline V gene, CDR1 reads MGHRA and CDR2 reads YSYEKL. The CDR3 goes from the cysteine to the phenylalanine over 13 residues. The DNA shown is the 39-base CDR3, in frame from base 1. At the junction V is shortened by 7 bases and J by 0 bases, with 9 bases in between. The source material was PBMCs. The sequence was collected from a man over 45 in good health and CMV-seropositive. The rearranged segments are TRBV4-1 and TRBJ1-1; the D gene remains uncertain. This receptor has the CDR3 CASTREMNTEAFF. The DNA sequence is as follows: TGCGCCAGCACAAGAGAGATGAACACTGAAGCTTTCTTT.